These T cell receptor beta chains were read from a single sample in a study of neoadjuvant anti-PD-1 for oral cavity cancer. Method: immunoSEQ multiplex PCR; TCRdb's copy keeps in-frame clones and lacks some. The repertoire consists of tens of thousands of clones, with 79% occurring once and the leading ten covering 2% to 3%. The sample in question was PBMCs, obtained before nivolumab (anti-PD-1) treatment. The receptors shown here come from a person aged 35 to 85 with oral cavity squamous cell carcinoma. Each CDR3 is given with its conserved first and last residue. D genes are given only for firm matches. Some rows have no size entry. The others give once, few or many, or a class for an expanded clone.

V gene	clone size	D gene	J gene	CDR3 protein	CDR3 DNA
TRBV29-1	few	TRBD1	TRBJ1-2	CSVEGGRGPNGYTF	TGCAGCGTTGAAGGGGGCAGGGGGCCGAATGGCTACACCTTC
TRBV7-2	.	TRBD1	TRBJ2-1	CASSLVTGAVYNEQFF	TGTGCCAGCAGCTTAGTGACAGGGGCCGTGTACAATGAGCAGTTCTTC
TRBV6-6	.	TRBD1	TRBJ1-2	CASSYSWTGNGYTF	TGTGCCAGCAGTTACTCGTGGACAGGGAATGGCTACACCTTC
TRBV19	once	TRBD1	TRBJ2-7	CASRPSGTGSYEQYF	TGTGCCAGTAGGCCCTCCGGGACAGGGTCCTACGAGCAGTACTTC
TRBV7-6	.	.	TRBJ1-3	CASSLALSSGNTIYF	TGTGCCAGCAGCTTAGCGTTGAGCTCTGGAAACACCATATATTTT
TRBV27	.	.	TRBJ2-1	CASSFTRGSSYNEQFF	TGTGCCAGCAGTTTCACACGGGGGAGCTCCTACAATGAGCAGTTCTTC
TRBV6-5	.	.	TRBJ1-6	CASSSQRLNSPLHF	TGTGCCAGCAGTTCGCAAAGGTTGAATTCACCCCTCCACTTT
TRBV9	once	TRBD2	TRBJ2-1	CASSWTSGGAAYNEQFF	TGTGCCAGCTCCTGGACTAGCGGGGGGGCCGCCTACAATGAGCAGTTCTTC
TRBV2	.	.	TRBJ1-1	CASSTRRKNTEAFF	TGTGCCAGCAGTACTCGACGGAAGAACACTGAAGCTTTCTTT
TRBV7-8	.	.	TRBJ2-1	CASSVRLGDEQFF	TGTGCCAGCAGCGTGCGACTAGGGGATGAGCAGTTCTTC
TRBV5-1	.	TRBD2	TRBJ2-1	CASSFGTSGDNEQFF	TGCGCCAGCAGCTTCGGGACTAGCGGGGACAATGAGCAGTTCTTC
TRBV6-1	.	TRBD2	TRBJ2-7	CASTSGGSSYEQYF	TGTGCCAGCACTAGCGGGGGTAGCTCCTACGAGCAGTACTTC
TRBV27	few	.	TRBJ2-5	CASSLQGLGEETQYF	TGTGCCAGCAGTTTACAGGGGCTGGGAGAAGAGACCCAGTACTTC
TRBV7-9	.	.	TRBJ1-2	CASSPEPNYGYTF	TGTGCCAGCAGCCCCGAACCAAACTATGGCTACACCTTC
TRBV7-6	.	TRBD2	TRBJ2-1	CASSSRLAGGEGDNEQFF	TGTGCCAGCAGCTCCCGACTAGCGGGAGGTGAGGGGGACAATGAGCAGTTCTTC
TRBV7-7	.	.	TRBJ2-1	CASSPGLTTNNEQFF	TGTGCCAGCAGCCCCGGTCTGACAACAAACAATGAGCAGTTCTTC
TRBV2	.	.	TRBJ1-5	CASSGYSNQPQHF	TGTGCCAGCAGCGGATACAGCAATCAGCCCCAGCATTTT
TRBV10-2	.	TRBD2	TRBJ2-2	CASSVTGGGELFF	TGCGCCAGCAGTGTGACGGGAGGAGGGGAGCTGTTTTTT
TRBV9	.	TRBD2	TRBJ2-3	CASSVSPSGKDTQYF	TGTGCCAGCAGCGTCAGTCCTAGCGGGAAAGATACGCAGTATTTT
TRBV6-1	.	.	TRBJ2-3	CASSERMITGTDTQYF	TGTGCCAGCAGTGAAAGAATGATCACTGGCACAGATACGCAGTATTTT
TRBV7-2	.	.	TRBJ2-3	CASSPSKLYAQYF	TGTGCCAGCAGCCCGTCTAAGCTTTACGCGCAGTATTTT
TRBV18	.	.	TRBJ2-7	CASSRQTVSYEQYF	TGTGCCAGCTCTCGACAGACGGTGAGCTACGAGCAGTACTTC
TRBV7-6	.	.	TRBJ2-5	CASSSTGAGETQYF	TGTGCCAGCAGCTCTACAGGGGCGGGGGAGACCCAGTACTTC
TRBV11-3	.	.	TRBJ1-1	CASSLDNYNTEAFF	TGTGCCAGCAGCTTAGATAACTACAACACTGAAGCTTTCTTT